This T cell receptor beta chain was documented in a study of CD8+ T cells in alopecia areata. The CDR3 runs 16 residues. After removal of 0 bases from V and 9 bases from J, the junction contained 11 bases not matched to a gene. Germline CDR1 LNHDA, CDR2 SQIVND (reference sequence). As the sequencing template, cDNA was produced by extracting RNA and reverse transcribing it. Assay: immunoSEQ multiplex PCR; the TCRdb copy retains only in-frame clones and omits some. The profile covers 150,000 to 200,000 clones, with roughly three fifths appearing a single time and approximately 1.2% taken by the ten largest. Indicated treatment: oral pan-JAK inhibitor, 5-10 mg twice daily.

The sequencing used CD4+ T cells sorted from blood, collected at roughly week 49, from a patient treated with tofacitinib. The rearrangement joins TRBV19 to TRBJ1-5, with 7 positions matching TRBD1. This receptor was obtained from a human donor with alopecia areata. The CDR3 nucleotides read TGTGCCAGTAGTATAGACGCGCGACAGGGATTTCTGCCCCAGCATTTT. As protein: CASSIDARQGFLPQHF.